The clone carrying this TCR beta chain was detected only a few times. Antigen specificity is unknown. For the second PCR, which ran for about 7 to 12 cycles, a sample-barcoded 5' primer and a J-beta primer mix were used. TCRdb itself ran the 5' RACE reads through MiXCR, one entry per CDR3 protein. The profile shows hundreds of thousands of distinct CDR3 sequences, less than 70% of them singletons. The entry originates in a study of blood T cells in healthy people across ages. About the research overall: Capture via template switching afforded approximately one barcoded beta molecule per two T cells.

Overall study findings and caveats: Strong correlation linked observed beta diversity and percent naive T cells.

The specimen sequenced was blood. The sequence came from a man older than 75 in good health.

The CDR3 region has the DNA TGTGCCAGCTGGACTGTGGGGAGATCCTACAATGAGCAGTTCTTC. Translating it yields CASWTVGRSYNEQFF. This chain links TRBV3-1 with TRBJ2-1; D may be TRBD2 (5 bases). V lost 8 bases to trimming and J lost 1 base, with 15 bases between them. Germline CDR1 reads LGHDT; CDR2 reads YNNKEL (reference sequence). The CDR3 length is 15 residues.